What follows are 32 T cell receptor beta chains derived from one specimen sequenced in a study of T cells in Graves' hyperthyroidism and ophthalmopathy. Researchers amplified the TCR beta CDR3 regions from RNA transcripts. The TCR CDR3 was amplified in a first-round RT-PCR using the HTBI primer set. MiXCR, run by TCRdb on the multiplex PCR reads, gives a single entry per CDR3 protein. The table has approximately 400,000 distinct CDR3 sequences, roughly 13% seen once. Sequences were obtained from blood. Receptor source: a man aged 25 to 45 with Graves' hyperthyroidism that later progressed to Graves' ophthalmopathy.

This clonotype was observed a few times. The chain employs TRBV24-1 and TRBJ2-2; tentatively, D is TRBD1 (5 bases). Germline V gene data show CDR1 as KGHDR and CDR2 as SFDVKD. The V end lost 5 bases, the J end lost 9 bases, and 24 bases lay between the germline ends. The CDR3 spans 17 residues. The CDR3 protein is CATSANSADIVTRELFF. In DNA form, the CDR3 reads TGTGCCACCAGTGCCAACAGCGCGGACATTGTTACCAGGGAGCTGTTTTTT.

This clonotype was recorded at least ten times. The V and J genes are TRBV2 and TRBJ2-7, with 8 bases identical to TRBD1. CDR1 and CDR2 (germline): SNHLY, FYNNEI. Trimming cost V 7 bases and J 4 bases; bases outside gene matches: 9. The CDR3 has 14 residues. This chain's CDR3 is CASKLGTGDYEQYF. Here the CDR3 DNA reads TGTGCCAGCAAACTTGGGACAGGTGATTACGAGCAGTACTTC.

Many counts were recorded for this clonotype. The CDR3 reads CASTLAGGIPRGTQYF. In DNA form, the CDR3 reads TGCGCCAGCACCCTGGCCGGGGGGATACCAAGGGGTACGCAGTATTTT. The chain combines TRBV5-1 with TRBJ2-3; TRBD2 agrees at 7 bases. This CDR3 comprises 16 residues. With 6 bases clipped from V and 8 bases from J, the junction kept 18 bases outside the gene matches. The germline CDR1 and CDR2 sequences are SGHRS and YFSETQ.

This chain joins TRBV24-1 and TRBJ1-5; no clear D gene. The CDR3 loop spans 14 amino acids. V was clipped by 1 base and J by 7 bases, with 10 bases between them. From germline, CDR1 is KGHDR and CDR2 SFDVKD. Written as DNA, the CDR3 is TGTGCCACCAGTGATTTCGGGGTGGAGCAGCCCCAGCATTTT. Amino acid sequence: CATSDFGVEQPQHF.

This clonotype was counted a few times. The chain joins TRBV18 to TRBJ2-4; D gene ambiguous. The CDR3 consists of 15 residues. Trimming took off 3 bases at V and 1 base at J, with 10 bases between the two ends. Germline V gene lookup returns CDR1 KGHSH and CDR2 LQKENI. Here the CDR3 reads CASSPGMGAKNIQYF. Written as DNA, the CDR3 is TGTGCCAGCTCACCGGGAATGGGGGCCAAAAACATTCAGTACTTC. Variable domain in full (rest from reference TRBV18 and TRBJ2-4): NAGVMQNPRHLVRRRGQEARLRCSPMKGHSHVYWYRQLPEEGLKFMVYLQKENIIDESGMPKERFSAEFPKEGPSILRIQQVVRGDSAAYFCASSPGMGAKNIQYFGAGTRLSVL.

The chain has TRBV24-1 and TRBJ2-2, with TRBD2 identical over 7 bases. This CDR3 is 17 amino acids long. Trimming removed 1 base from V and 1 base from J; junction bases left unmatched: 5. The germline V gene encodes CDR1 KGHDR and CDR2 SFDVKD. The CDR3 region is CATSDFRKRGNTGELFF. CDR3 DNA sequence: TGTGCCACCAGTGATTTCAGAAAGCGGGGGAACACCGGGGAGCTGTTTTTT.

This clonotype has a handful of counts. The V gene is TRBV4-1, the J gene TRBJ1-6, with 10 bases fitting TRBD1. This CDR3 has 14 amino acids. The V gene end was trimmed by 9 bases and the J gene end by 9 bases; junction bases not matched to a gene: 8. Germline loops: CDR1 MGHRA, CDR2 YSYEKL. In nucleotides, the CDR3 is TGCGCCAGTGACCCTGGGACAGGGGTTTCACCCCTCCACTTT. This gives the protein CASDPGTGVSPLHF.

V gene TRBV10-3 combines with J gene TRBJ2-3, with 7 bases that match TRBD1. This CDR3 is 15 amino acids long. Trimming cost V 4 bases and J 2 bases; bases outside gene matches: 6. The germline CDR1 and CDR2 sequences are ENHRY and SYGVKD. In DNA form, the CDR3 reads TGTGCCATCAGTGGAGAGGGGGCCGACACAGATACGCAGTATTTT. Protein sequence: CAISGEGADTDTQYF.

This clonotype appeared a few times. The chain carries TRBV15 and TRBJ2-5; 10 nucleotides align to TRBD2. CDR1 is LNHNV, CDR2 YYDKDF, per germline (reference sequence). The CDR3 has 14 residues. Losses at the gene ends were 7 bases for V and 5 bases for J; bases not matched to a gene: 7. Here the CDR3 reads CATTSGGAWETQYF. The CDR3, as DNA: TGTGCCACCACAAGCGGGGGGGCCTGGGAGACCCAGTACTTC. Complete variable domain (other parts from reference TRBV15 and TRBJ2-5): DAMVIQNPRYQVTQFGKPVTLSCSQTLNHNVMYWYQQKSSQAPKLLFHYYDKDFNNEADTPDNFQSRRPNTSFCFLDIRSPGLGDTAMYLCATTSGGAWETQYFGPGTRLLVL.

This clonotype appeared a few times. The J gene is TRBJ1-2, the V gene TRBV12-5, with D possibly being TRBD1 (5 bases). CDR1 is LGHNT, CDR2 FRNRAP, per germline. V gave up 0 bases and J gave up 11 bases, with 19 bases separating them. The CDR3 totals 15 residues. The CDR3 sequence is CASGLVPWGWIGYTF. The CDR3 DNA sequence: TGTGCTAGTGGTTTGGTACCGTGGGGGTGGATCGGGTACACCTTC.

This rearrangement joins TRBV27 to TRBJ1-3; D perhaps matches TRBD1 (5 bases). V was trimmed by 0 bases and J by 3 bases, leaving 9 bases between them. Germline CDR1 is MNHEY and CDR2 is SMNVEV (reference sequence). The length of the CDR3 is 15 residues. CDR3 bases: TGTGCCAGCAGTTTATCCCAGGGATTTGGAAACACCATATATTTT. Its protein is CASSLSQGFGNTIYF.

This chain links TRBV5-4 with TRBJ1-3; D is possibly TRBD1 (6 bases). The ends were cut back, 2 bases at V and 4 bases at J, with 7 bases in the middle. The length of the CDR3 is 13 residues. Per the germline V gene, CDR1 is SGHNT and CDR2 is YYREEE (reference sequence). The CDR3 DNA reads as TGTGCCAGCAGCTTCGGGACAGGAAACACCATATATTTT. This encodes CASSFGTGNTIYF.

This clonotype was detected ten times or more. The gene calls are TRBV11-3 and TRBJ1-2; D is uncertain. The CDR3 sequence is 12 residues long. Deletions cut 5 bases from V and 4 bases from J, with 8 bases between. Germline CDR1 and CDR2: SGHNT and YENEEA. CDR3 bases: TGTGCCAGCAGCCCCGGCCCCTATGGCTACACCTTC. Amino acids: CASSPGPYGYTF.

The table lists this clonotype with a few counts. The V call is TRBV24-1, the J call TRBJ2-5, with D hard to call. V lost 3 bases and J lost 4, with 8 bases in between. Germline CDR1 KGHDR, CDR2 SFDVKD. The CDR3 sequence is 13 residues long. CDR3 region: CATSDNPSETQYF. CDR3 coding DNA: TGTGCCACCAGTGATAACCCCTCAGAGACCCAGTACTTC.

This clonotype was seen ten or more times. The chain links TRBV14 to TRBJ2-3; D unresolved. Germline V gene lookup returns CDR1 SGHDN and CDR2 FVKESK. V was clipped by 2 bases and J by 5 bases, with 8 bases between them. The CDR3 consists of 13 residues. CDR3 coding DNA: TGTGCCAGCAGCCAAAATCCCCGAGATACGCAGTATTTT. Translating gives CASSQNPRDTQYF.

This clonotype was recorded at least ten times. The CDR3 bases are TGTGCCAGCTCACGTGGACAGATACCCACTGAAGCTTTCTTT. Protein: CASSRGQIPTEAFF. This chain joins TRBV18 and TRBJ1-1, with D possibly matching TRBD1 (6 bases). The CDR3 is 14 residues long. Trimming removed 4 bases from V and 4 bases from J, with 13 bases in between. The germline V gene has CDR1 KGHSH and CDR2 LQKENI.

The chain carries TRBV10-3 and TRBJ1-6, with D possibly TRBD1 on 5 matching bases. The V and J ends lost 0 bases and 7 bases respectively, with 16 bases between them. The germline V gene encodes CDR1 ENHRY and CDR2 SYGVKD. The CDR3 has 17 residues. The CDR3 loop reads CAISESYTRGINSPLHF. As DNA, the CDR3 is TGTGCCATCAGTGAGTCCTATACCCGGGGGATAAATTCACCCCTCCACTTT.

This chain uses TRBV28 with TRBJ2-1; maybe TRBD2 (6 bases). With 8 bases removed from V and 7 bases from J, the gap between germline ends came to 21 bases. CDR1 is MDHEN, CDR2 SYDVKM, per germline. The CDR3 is made up of 15 amino acids. Here the CDR3 DNA reads TGTGCCAGCTTGAGGGAGGCCCCACCTTCGAATGAGCAGTTCTTC. Translated, it gives CASLREAPPSNEQFF.

The CDR3 reads CASSLNGVAANEKLFF. CDR3 bases: TGTGCCAGCAGCCTGAATGGAGTGGCGGCTAATGAAAAACTGTTTTTT. The chain joins TRBV4-2 to TRBJ1-4; no clear D gene. The CDR3 runs 16 residues. CDR1 LGHNA and CDR2 YNFKEQ come from the germline V gene. The germline V and J ends were trimmed by 4 bases and 3 bases, with 15 bases remaining between them.

This clonotype was detected a few times. The genes are TRBV30 and TRBJ2-7, with D tentatively TRBD2 (5 bases). This CDR3 is built from 15 residues. Trimming removed 1 base from V and 4 bases from J, with 17 bases in between. The V gene's germline CDR1 is GTSNPN and CDR2 SVGIG (reference sequence). The CDR3 loop reads CAWSDANGDEYEQYF. The CDR3 bases are TGTGCCTGGAGTGATGCGAACGGGGATGAGTACGAGCAGTACTTC.

At least ten counts were recorded for this clonotype. The chain joins TRBV5-6 to TRBJ1-2, with a weak D call TRBD1 (5 bases). The CDR3 consists of 14 residues. Trimming left V 0 bases short and J 4 bases short, with 10 bases between. From germline, CDR1 is SGHDT and CDR2 YYEEEE. CDR3 amino acids: CASSLGQGTYGYTF. DNA for the CDR3: TGTGCCAGCAGCTTGGGTCAGGGCACCTATGGCTACACCTTC.

This clonotype was seen at least ten times. This sequence joins TRBV20-1 and TRBJ2-5; D unresolved. The germline V gene has CDR1 DFQATT and CDR2 SNEGSKA (reference sequence). V gave up 3 bases and J gave up 7 bases, with 12 bases separating them. The CDR3 loop spans 12 amino acids. This chain's CDR3 is CSARAPEWTQYF. Here the CDR3 DNA reads TGCAGTGCTAGGGCGCCGGAGTGGACCCAGTACTTC.

In this sample, this clonotype turned up many times. V gene TRBV11-2 combines with J gene TRBJ2-5; TRBD2 might be the D (7 bases). The V gene's germline CDR1 is SGHAT and CDR2 FQNNGV. With 5 bases removed from V and 5 bases from J, the gap between germline ends came to 21 bases. The CDR3 runs 16 residues. CDR3 DNA sequence: TGTGCCAGCAGCCACCGGACTAGGGGGTACCGTGAGACCCAGTACTTC. Residues: CASSHRTRGYRETQYF.

V and J are TRBV9 and TRBJ1-1; possible D gene TRBD1, 6 bases. Germline V lookup: CDR1 SGDLS, CDR2 YYNGEE. The CDR3 runs to 14 residues. Between the trimmed V and J ends, which lost 0 bases and 7 bases, there was a span of 13 bases. The CDR3 coding sequence is TGTGCCAGCAGCGTAGCACAGGGTGGTATTGAAGCTTTCTTT. Translating it yields CASSVAQGGIEAFF.

This clonotype has ten or more counts. V usage is TRBV28 and J usage is TRBJ2-2, with D perhaps matching TRBD1 (6 bases). Germline V gives CDR1 MDHEN, CDR2 SYDVKM. This CDR3 region has 14 residues. V was pared by 5 bases and J by 3 bases, with 10 bases between. For the CDR3, the DNA is TGTGCCAGCAGTCCAGGGGAACACACCGGGGAGCTGTTTTTT. It is translated as CASSPGEHTGELFF.

This clonotype has at least ten counts. The chain links TRBV28 to TRBJ1-1; D unresolved. Germline CDR1 MDHEN, CDR2 SYDVKM. V dropped 3 bases and J dropped 1 base, with 6 bases sitting between them. The CDR3 has 13 amino acids. CDR3 DNA: TGTGCCAGCAGTTTCGTCCCGAACACTGAAGCTTTCTTT. This translates into CASSFVPNTEAFF.

Concerning this clonotype itself: Germline is not matched at one junction end, which may reflect a read error. This chain connects TRBV30 to TRBJ1-1; no clear D gene. The germline CDR1 and CDR2 sequences are GTSNPN and SVGIG (reference sequence). The CDR3 has 12 amino acids. The CDR3 reads CASSHIGTEAFF. The CDR3 nucleotides read TGCGCCAGCAGCCATATCGGCACTGAAGCTTTCTTT. Full variable domain (missing parts from reference TRBV30 and TRBJ1-1): SQTIHQWPATLVQPVGSPLSLECTVEGTSNPNLYWYRQAAGRGLQLLFYSVGIGQISSEVPQNLSASRPQDRQFILSSKKLLLSDSGFYLCASSHIGTEAFFGQGTRLTVV.

Remarks on this clonotype: One end of the junction fails to match germline, which may point to a read error. The chain combines TRBV2 with TRBJ2-1; 8 bases are shared with TRBD1. The CDR3 is made up of 15 amino acids. CDR1 SNHLY and CDR2 FYNNEI come from the germline V gene. CDR3 bases: TGTGCCAGCAGTCACAGGGGGTTCTCTTACAATGAGCAGCTCTTC. Translating gives CASSHRGFSYNEQLF.

About this clonotype: This may be a read error, as it is one base from a much larger clone. The rearrangement joins TRBV28 to TRBJ1-6, with D unclear. From germline, CDR1 is MDHEN and CDR2 SYDVKM. The CDR3 is 13 amino acids. Trimming left V 7 bases short and J 6 bases short, with 10 bases between. CDR3 nucleotide sequence: TGTGCCAGCATCACGAGGCTTAATTCACCCCTCCACTTT. It encodes CASITRLNSPLHF.

Many counts were recorded for this clonotype. This chain connects TRBV12-3 or TRBV12-4 to TRBJ1-1, with 9 bases matching TRBD1. V shed 5 bases and J 4 bases; nucleotides not matched to a gene: 8. CDR3 length: 15 residues. The CDR3 region is CASSQRTGVTTEAFF. The CDR3 DNA is TGTGCCAGCAGTCAACGGACAGGGGTTACCACTGAAGCTTTCTTT.

Ten or more counts support this clonotype. The rearrangement uses TRBV5-1 and TRBJ1-2, with 8 bases identical to TRBD1. CDR1 and CDR2 (germline): SGHRS, YFSETQ. Germline trimming cut 3 bases from V and 3 bases from J; bases unmatched to any gene: 7. The CDR3 spans 15 residues. For the CDR3, the DNA is TGCGCCAGCAGCTCGGGGACAGGCTCGCACTATGGCTACACCTTC. Residues: CASSSGTGSHYGYTF.

This clonotype was picked up a small number of times. J is TRBJ1-3 and V is TRBV10-2, with unresolved D. CDR1 is WSHSY and CDR2 is SAAADI in the germline V gene. Trimming took off 7 bases at V and 0 bases at J, with 10 bases between the two ends. The CDR3 has 14 residues. The CDR3 region is CASKPGDSGNTIYF. Here the CDR3 DNA reads TGCGCCAGCAAACCGGGAGACTCTGGAAACACCATATATTTT.